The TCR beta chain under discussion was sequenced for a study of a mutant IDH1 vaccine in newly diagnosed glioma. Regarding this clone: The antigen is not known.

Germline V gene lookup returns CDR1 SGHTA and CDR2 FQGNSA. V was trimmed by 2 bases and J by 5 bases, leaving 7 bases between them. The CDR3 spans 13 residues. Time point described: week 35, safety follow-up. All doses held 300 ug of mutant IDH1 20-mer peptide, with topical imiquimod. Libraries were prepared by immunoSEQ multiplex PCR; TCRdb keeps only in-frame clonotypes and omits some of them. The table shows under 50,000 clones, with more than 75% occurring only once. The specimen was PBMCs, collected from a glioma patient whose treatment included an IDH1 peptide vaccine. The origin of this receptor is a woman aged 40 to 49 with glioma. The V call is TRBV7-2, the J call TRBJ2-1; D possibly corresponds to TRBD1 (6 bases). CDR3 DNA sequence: TGTGCCAGCAGCTTAAACAGGGACAATGAGCAGTTCTTC. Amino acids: CASSLNRDNEQFF. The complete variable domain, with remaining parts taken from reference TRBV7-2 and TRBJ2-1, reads GAGVSQSPSNKVTEKGKDVELRCDPISGHTALYWYRQSLGQGLEFLIYFQGNSAPDKSGLPSDRFSAERTGGSVSTLTIQRTQQEDSAVYLCASSLNRDNEQFFGPGTRLTVL.